This entry describes one T cell receptor beta chain. The repertoire was sequenced with immunoSEQ multiplex PCR; TCRdb's copy has only in-frame clones and lacks some. This table has about 71,000 clones, 80% to 85% appearing once. This sample stems from a study of OX40 agonist ivuxolimab in advanced cancers. About the research overall: Earlier treatment with anti-PD-1, anti-PD-L1 or anti-CTLA-4 was permitted, and 30% to 40% had received some.

Germline-derived CDR1 and CDR2 are SNHLY and FYNNEI. CDR3 length equals 13 residues. Trimming removed 4 bases from V and 7 bases from J, with 13 bases in between. This rearrangement joins TRBV2 to TRBJ1-1; D might be TRBD1 (5 bases). The sequence came from an adult with an advanced solid tumor such as melanoma, head and neck, liver or kidney cancer. The sample in question was CD4+ or CD8+ T cells sorted from blood, obtained in a trial of the OX40 agonist ivuxolimab. The CDR3 DNA follows: TGTGCCAGCAGTGTTTCCGGGACTGGTGAAGCTTTCTTT. As protein: CASSVSGTGEAFF.